This passage covers 31 T cell receptor beta chains from one sample sequenced in a study of Ad26.COV2.S vaccination and SARS-CoV-2 variants. Sequencing used immunoSEQ multiplex PCR; TCRdb keeps in-frame clones, though not all of them. The data show 320,000 or so clones, almost 90% seen once. Treatment defined: some 20 received Ad26.COV2.S at low or high dose, single or two shots; 5 received placebo; per-sample allocation not given. Day 63 following the first vaccine or placebo injection was when the samples were taken. The starting material was peripheral blood, obtained in a trial of Ad26.COV2.S vaccine versus placebo. The receptors shown here come from a person aged 18-65 years who received the Ad26.COV2.S COVID-19 vaccine or a placebo.

V is TRBV19 and J is TRBJ1-1, with D uncertain. The CDR3 contains 13 residues. CDR1 is LNHDA and CDR2 is SQIVND in the germline V gene (reference sequence). The V and J ends lost 3 bases and 6 bases respectively, with 11 bases between them. The CDR3 loop is CASSIVYNAEAFF. CDR3 in DNA: TGTGCCAGTAGTATCGTATATAACGCTGAAGCTTTCTTT.

This clone was seen a handful of times. The chain has TRBV6-5 and TRBJ1-1; D ambiguous. Germline V gene sequence: CDR1 MNHEY, CDR2 SVGAGI. This CDR3 contains 11 residues. The CDR3: CATLVGTEAFF. For the CDR3, the DNA is TGTGCAACCCTCGTGGGGACTGAAGCTTTCTTT.

V gene TRBV29-1 combines with J gene TRBJ1-1, with D unclear. CDR3 length equals 12 residues. Trimming took off 3 bases at V and 4 bases at J, with 9 bases between the two ends. CDR1 SQVTM and CDR2 ANQGSEA come from the germline V gene. DNA for the CDR3: TGCAGCGTTGAGCTCTGGGGCACTGAAGCTTTCTTT. Translation gives CSVELWGTEAFF.

The chain carries TRBV12-3 or TRBV12-4 and TRBJ1-1, with D hard to call. V was shortened by 0 bases and J by 9 bases, with 11 bases between the two germline ends. The CDR3 is made up of 13 amino acids. CDR3 bases: TGTGCCAGCAGTTTAGCAGGCGGAATAAAAGCTTTCTTT. Protein product: CASSLAGGIKAFF.

The chain employs TRBV24-1 and TRBJ2-5; the D gene could be TRBD1 or TRBD2 (5 bases each). V lost 3 bases to trimming and J lost 3 bases, with 16 bases between them. The CDR3 has 16 residues. Germline V gene lookup returns CDR1 KGHDR and CDR2 SFDVKD. The CDR3 DNA sequence: TGTGCCACCAGTGATCCCAGGGACGGACCCGAAGAGACCCAGTACTTC. The encoded protein is CATSDPRDGPEETQYF.

The chain has TRBV5-1 and TRBJ2-3; 9 bases line up with TRBD2. Germline trimming cut 3 bases from V and 2 bases from J; bases unmatched to any gene: 13. The CDR3 covers 18 residues. CDR1 SGHRS and CDR2 YFSETQ come from the germline V gene. The CDR3 DNA reads as TGCGCCAGCAGCTGGGAGATCCAGCGGGGGGTTCTCACAGATACGCAGTATTTT. Its translation is CASSWEIQRGVLTDTQYF.

The rearrangement joins TRBV24-1 to TRBJ2-3, with 8 bases matching TRBD2. V lost 6 bases and J lost 6; bases outside the gene matches: 7. The CDR3 is 14 residues long. CDR1 is KGHDR and CDR2 is SFDVKD in the germline V gene. CDR3 DNA: TGTGCCACCAGTAGCGGGAGCTTCGGGGATACGCAGTATTTT. It translates to CATSSGSFGDTQYF.

This clone has a single count. The gene calls are TRBV11-1 and TRBJ1-2; D is uncertain. Trimming removed 5 bases from V and 2 bases from J, with 18 bases in between. There are 16 residues in the CDR3. The germline CDR1 and CDR2 sequences are SGHAT and FQDESV (reference sequence). The CDR3: CASSTHSVGSNYGYTF. In DNA form, the CDR3 reads TGTGCCAGCAGCACGCATTCAGTGGGCAGCAACTATGGCTACACCTTC.

This chain links TRBV10-3 with TRBJ1-2, with D unclear. V was cut by 9 bases and J by 8 bases, with 19 bases left in between. The CDR3 spans 13 residues. Germline V gene sequence: CDR1 ENHRY, CDR2 SYGVKD. CDR3 coding DNA: TGTGCCATGAGGGAAAGTAGCTTGGTGGGCTACACCTTC. The encoded protein is CAMRESSLVGYTF.

The DNA of the CDR3 is TGTGCCAGCAGTTCAATCGGTTCGGTTCAGAAAGCTTTCTTT. Its protein is CASSSIGSVQKAFF. This chain joins TRBV6-5 and TRBJ1-1; D call uncertain. The germline CDR1 and CDR2 sequences are MNHEY and SVGAGI. This CDR3 is 14 amino acids long. Trimming shortened V by 4 bases and J by 9 bases, and 18 bases separated the two germline ends.

In the case of this clone: This sample also contains other DNA sequences that code for the same CDR3. This chain connects TRBV29-1 to TRBJ1-5; maybe TRBD1 (5 bases). Germline V gives CDR1 SQVTM, CDR2 ANQGSEA. V was clipped by 6 bases and J by 4 bases, with 10 bases between them. The CDR3 totals 12 residues. This CDR3 is CSVGGSNQPQHF. CDR3 in DNA: TGCAGCGTCGGGGGAAGTAATCAGCCCCAGCATTTT.

The rearrangement uses TRBV14 and TRBJ2-2, with 7 bases matching TRBD2. The CDR3 consists of 14 residues. Per the germline V gene, CDR1 is SGHDN and CDR2 is FVKESK. J was trimmed by 6 bases and V by 2 bases; bases with no gene match: 3. In DNA form, the CDR3 reads TGTGCCAGCAGCCAATGGGAGGGGTCCGGGGAGCTGTTTTTT. Its protein product is CASSQWEGSGELFF.

This chain joins TRBV27 and TRBJ1-2; 7 nucleotides agree with TRBD1. V shed 5 bases and J 0 bases; nucleotides not matched to a gene: 6. The CDR3 is 15 residues long. The germline V gene encodes CDR1 MNHEY and CDR2 SMNVEV (reference sequence). CDR3 in amino acids: CASSPQGDTNYGYTF. The CDR3 DNA is TGTGCCAGCAGTCCCCAGGGGGATACTAACTATGGCTACACCTTC.

J is TRBJ1-4 and V is TRBV9; TRBD1 matches 8 bases. The germline CDR1 and CDR2 sequences are SGDLS and YYNGEE. The CDR3 length is 14 residues. Trimming cost V 3 bases and J 10 bases; bases outside gene matches: 8. The CDR3 region has the DNA TGTGCCAGCAGCGCGGACAGGGCCTTACCAAAACTGTTTTTT. Translation gives CASSADRALPKLFF.

This chain's CDR3 is CATSTRQSTHNYGYTF. The CDR3 nucleotides are TGTGCCACCAGCACAAGACAGTCCACTCATAACTATGGCTACACCTTC. This rearrangement joins TRBV15 to TRBJ1-2, with D possibly TRBD1 on 5 matching bases. V was pared by 4 bases and J by 1 base, with 16 bases between. Germline V lookup: CDR1 LNHNV, CDR2 YYDKDF (reference sequence). This CDR3 has 16 amino acids.

The rearrangement links TRBV12-3 or TRBV12-4 to TRBJ1-1; weak D call: TRBD1 (6 bases). CDR3 length: 13 amino acids. Trimming cost V 3 bases and J 4 bases, with 9 bases left between them. The CDR3 sequence: CASSFTGTTEAFF. In nucleotides, the CDR3 is TGTGCCAGCAGTTTTACAGGGACCACTGAAGCTTTCTTT.

This chain connects TRBV10-3 to TRBJ2-1, with TRBD2 identical over 13 bases. Germline V gives CDR1 ENHRY, CDR2 SYGVKD. The trim removed 4 bases at V and 9 bases at J, leaving 6 bases unmatched. The CDR3 length is 15 residues. The CDR3 region has the DNA TGTGCCATCAGTGCCACTAGCGGGGGGGCAACTGAGCAGTTCTTC. It yields the protein CAISATSGGATEQFF.

The V gene is TRBV4-3, the J gene TRBJ2-3; 12 bases match TRBD2. Germline-derived CDR1 and CDR2 are LGHNA and YSLEER. Germline trimming cut 1 base from V and 4 bases from J; bases unmatched to any gene: 9. The CDR3 has 18 amino acids. CDR3 loop: CASSQGFLLAGGADTQYF. CDR3 in DNA: TGCGCCAGCAGCCAAGGTTTTCTCCTAGCGGGGGGGGCAGATACGCAGTATTTT.

This chain links TRBV9 with TRBJ2-5; D gene uncertain. CDR1 and CDR2 from the germline V gene are SGDLS and YYNGEE. This CDR3 has 15 residues. Trimming removed 4 bases from V and 1 base from J, with 14 bases in between. The CDR3 protein is CASSSIGAAQETQYF. In DNA form, the CDR3 reads TGTGCCAGCAGCTCCATAGGTGCGGCCCAAGAGACCCAGTACTTC.

This rearrangement joins TRBV27 to TRBJ2-7; 8 nucleotides align to TRBD2. CDR1 is MNHEY and CDR2 is SMNVEV in the germline V gene (reference sequence). CDR3 length equals 14 residues. Germline trimming cut 10 bases from V and 1 base from J; bases unmatched to any gene: 9. DNA of the CDR3: TGTGCCACCCAGGGGAGCGGGAGTTCCTACGAGCAGTACGTC. Its protein is CATQGSGSSYEQYV.

This chain joins TRBV19 and TRBJ2-1; 10 bases match TRBD2. The CDR3 runs to 16 residues. CDR1 and CDR2 from the germline V gene are LNHDA and SQIVND (reference sequence). Trimming cost V 5 bases and J 6 bases; bases outside gene matches: 10. The chain's CDR3 is CASSSTGTSVGNEQFF. The CDR3 region has the DNA TGTGCCAGTAGTTCTACCGGGACTAGCGTGGGCAATGAGCAGTTCTTC. Full variable domain (remainder filled in from reference TRBV19 and TRBJ2-1): DGGITQSPKYLFRKEGQNVTLSCEQNLNHDAMYWYRQDPGQGLRLIYYSQIVNDFQKGDIAEGYSVSREKKESFPLTVTSAQKNPTAFYLCASSSTGTSVGNEQFFGPGTRLTVL.

CDR3: CASSVEGTVYNEQFF. CDR3 sequence (DNA): TGTGCCAGCAGCGTAGAAGGGACAGTTTACAATGAGCAGTTCTTC. The chain is built from TRBV9 and TRBJ2-1; 7 nucleotides match TRBD1. The germline CDR1 and CDR2 sequences are SGDLS and YYNGEE. The CDR3 has 15 amino acids. Losses at the gene ends were 0 bases for V and 4 bases for J; bases not matched to a gene: 4.

The V call is TRBV12-5, the J call TRBJ2-1; D remains ambiguous. Looked up from germline, CDR1 is LGHNT and CDR2 is FRNRAP. The V gene lost 3 bases and the J gene lost 7 bases, with 13 bases spanning the gap. This CDR3 region has 14 residues. The chain's CDR3 is CASGFTLGFNEQFF. CDR3 nucleotide sequence: TGTGCTAGTGGTTTCACCTTAGGGTTTAATGAGCAGTTCTTC.

The chain employs TRBV5-1 and TRBJ2-1, with a tentative D call TRBD2 (6 bases). The CDR3 loop spans 13 amino acids. Germline values: CDR1 SGHRS, CDR2 YFSETQ. V lost 0 bases to trimming and J lost 15 bases, with 16 bases between them. The CDR3 region has the DNA TGCGCCAGCAGCTTGGATACCACTAGCTTTGGGTTCTTC. Protein sequence: CASSLDTTSFGFF. The whole variable domain, remainder taken from reference TRBV5-1 and TRBJ2-1, is KAGVTQTPRYLIKTRGQQVTLSCSPISGHRSVSWYQQTPGQGLQFLFEYFSETQRNKGNFPGRFSGRQFSNSRSEMNVSTLELGDSALYLCASSLDTTSFGFFGPGTRLTVL.

J is TRBJ2-1 and V is TRBV24-1, with 15 positions matching TRBD2. The V gene end was trimmed by 1 base and the J gene end by 7 bases; junction bases not matched to a gene: 1. Germline-derived CDR1 and CDR2 are KGHDR and SFDVKD. CDR3 length equals 16 residues. The CDR3 DNA is TGTGCCACCAGTGATTTCGGGACTAGCGGGAGGAATGAGCAGTTCTTC. As protein: CATSDFGTSGRNEQFF.

The chain is built from TRBV9 and TRBJ2-5, with TRBD1 as a possible D gene (5 bases). The CDR3 has 13 amino acids. V was pared by 2 bases and J by 3 bases, with 8 bases between. Germline-derived CDR1 and CDR2 are SGDLS and YYNGEE. The CDR3 here is CASSVGREETQYF. The CDR3 DNA follows: TGTGCCAGCAGCGTGGGCAGGGAAGAGACCCAGTACTTC. Together with reference TRBV9 and TRBJ2-5, the CDR3 gives the full variable domain: DSGVTQTPKHLITATGQRVTLRCSPRSGDLSVYWYQQSLDQGLQFLIQYYNGEERAKGNILERFSAQQFPDLHSELNLSSLELGDSALYFCASSVGREETQYFGPGTRLLVL.

The table lists this clone with a few counts. V is TRBV19 and J is TRBJ1-1, with TRBD1 as a possible D gene (5 bases). Germline CDR1 is LNHDA and CDR2 is SQIVND (reference sequence). Trimming stripped 5 bases from V and 7 bases from J, with 17 bases between. The CDR3 is made up of 14 amino acids. CDR3 sequence reads: CASSSNLDTNEAFF. Here the CDR3 DNA reads TGTGCCAGTAGTTCAAACCTGGACACGAATGAAGCTTTCTTT.

The chain joins TRBV5-1 to TRBJ1-1; D might be TRBD1 (5 bases). The CDR3 has 15 amino acids. Germline V gene data show CDR1 as SGHRS and CDR2 as YFSETQ. The V end lost 2 bases, the J end lost 3 bases, and 14 bases lay between the germline ends. The CDR3 region has the DNA TGCGCCAGCAGCTTTTGGGGGAATCGGGACACTGAAGCTTTCTTT. Encoded protein: CASSFWGNRDTEAFF. The full variable domain, rest sourced from reference TRBV5-1 and TRBJ1-1, is KAGVTQTPRYLIKTRGQQVTLSCSPISGHRSVSWYQQTPGQGLQFLFEYFSETQRNKGNFPGRFSGRQFSNSRSEMNVSTLELGDSALYLCASSFWGNRDTEAFFGQGTRLTVV.

CDR3 loop: CASSSGQGPKNIQYF. CDR3 nucleotides: TGTGCCAGCAGTTCTGGACAGGGTCCGAAAAACATTCAGTACTTC. The chain has TRBV6-5 and TRBJ2-4, with 8 bases fitting TRBD1. CDR1 is MNHEY, CDR2 SVGAGI, per germline. Losses at the gene ends were 4 bases for V and 4 bases for J; bases not matched to a gene: 6. This CDR3 has 15 residues.

V is TRBV4-3 and J is TRBJ1-2; no clear D. The CDR3 is made up of 13 amino acids. Germline assignment: CDR1 LGHNA and CDR2 YSLEER. Trimming removed 4 bases from V and 4 bases from J, with 10 bases in between. The CDR3 loop is CASSPVLSYGYTF. The CDR3 coding sequence is TGCGCCAGCAGCCCGGTTCTGTCCTATGGCTACACCTTC.

This rearrangement joins TRBV28 to TRBJ1-2; 7 bases agree with TRBD1. V was clipped by 4 bases and J by 7 bases; unmatched bases: 6. The CDR3 sequence is 13 residues long. The V gene's germline CDR1 is MDHEN and CDR2 SYDVKM. CDR3 DNA: TGTGCCAGCAGTTCCGGGACAGTGTCTGGCTACACCTTC. Protein product: CASSSGTVSGYTF.